This T cell receptor beta chain was retrieved from a study of T cells in Graves' hyperthyroidism and ophthalmopathy (dated by TCRdb to the late 2010s). A note on the overall study: Peripheral blood samples were taken at initial diagnosis, before any treatment was given. The study also compared thyroid tissue and blood T-cell repertoires from five or six Graves' hyperthyroidism patients. An independent validation cohort of 18 to 20 hyperthyroidism patients and roughly 16 patients who later progressed to ophthalmopathy tested prospective prediction of ophthalmopathy. The roughly 100 discovery patients were divided at random into training and test sets in a 7:3 ratio. The paper describes TCR Vbeta CDR3 sequencing of around 130 peripheral blood samples, made up of around 41 ophthalmopathy patients, around 73 hyperthyroidism patients and some 17 progressor patients. A discovery cohort of about a hundred patients, about 40 with Graves' ophthalmopathy and fewer than 65 with stable Graves' hyperthyroidism, was used to find distinguishing TCR V-J signatures. After sampling, hyperthyroidism patients received methimazole starting at 30 mg daily, and ophthalmopathy patients received high-dose intravenous methylprednisolone. The investigation overall reported the following: Most expanded thyroid clonotypes (frequency above 0.001) were also detected in blood, a finding suggesting that blood repertoires may reflect thyroid immune responses. In validation, the model predicted progression to ophthalmopathy a median of roughly 6.5 months before onset, with approximately 68% sensitivity and more than 72% specificity. Ophthalmopathy was separated from stable hyperthyroidism by a 13 V-J signature model, with around 90% sensitivity and approximately 81% specificity obtained in cross-validation and 80%/75% obtained in testing. No statistical method was used to set the sample size in advance, and investigators knew the group allocation.

From the cysteine through the phenylalanine, the CDR3 covers 17 amino acids. The kept DNA is CDR3 alone, 51 bases in frame from the first base. V is clipped by 1 base and J by 1 base, and the sequence between their germline boundaries is 17 bases long. The germline V gene (reference sequence) supplies CDR1 GTSNPN and CDR2 SVGIG. Stable Graves' hyperthyroidism was defined as no progression to ophthalmopathy during 18 months of follow-up. Hyperthyroidism patients were newly diagnosed, had a disease duration of under 2 months, and were aged 18 to 65 years. Exclusion was applied to patients with uncontrolled infections, other autoimmune diseases, pregnancy or lactation. Diagnoses were based on clinical symptoms, serum thyroxine and TRAb, thyroid ultrasound and orbital computed tomography. PBMCs were isolated from roughly 10 ml of fresh peripheral blood by Ficoll-Paque density gradient centrifugation. Total RNA was extracted with Trizol reagent, and quality was checked on an Agilent 2100 Bioanalyzer.

The TCR beta CDR3 regions were amplified from the RNA transcripts. For the first round of RT-PCR on the TCR CDR3, the HTBI primer set was used together with the Qiagen OneStep RT-PCR kit. Libraries were constructed in a second round of multiplex PCR, after which size selection and purification were performed. Paired-end sequencing of the libraries was performed with 100 bp reads on an Illumina HiSeq2000. Processing in the source paper ran as follows. SOAPnuke was used to process the raw data, with reads discarded if the reads contained adapters or uncalled bases, had a mean Phred below 15, or lacked an exact constant-primer or identifier match. COPE v1.2.5 was used to merge the high-quality paired reads, and each unique nucleotide sequence was defined as a clonotype. MiTCR v1.1 was used to align clonotypes to the IMGT TRBV, TRBD and TRBJ reference segments. The analysis was restricted to V-J combinations with a frequency above 0.0001, which together covered 99.2% of the repertoires. The TCS score was defined as the ratio of F50 (clonal expansion) to E x V (chaos), calculated using BLOSUM62-based TCRdist between CDR3 peptides within each V-J. Welch's t-statistics and random forest reduced around 550 V-J features to 10 to 15, which were used in a naive Bayes classifier (R e1071). TCRdb took the public reads, trimmed them with fastp at Q25, ran MiXCR for clone calling and kept in-frame beta chains. Rows merge per CDR3 protein into single entries with the most common DNA and genes. TCRdb, not the original authors, processed these V and J calls. The sample table contains over 650,000 distinct CDR3 sequences; only one count was recorded for around 15% of them. Around 8.1% of the sample rests with the top ten.

About this clonotype itself: Its antigen has not been determined. The record has no base qualities; no much larger clone is one base away.

What was sequenced was blood. This receptor chain uses TRBV30 and TRBJ2-4; TRBD1 could be the D gene, as 6 bases match. The TCR sequence derives from a man younger than 35 with Graves' hyperthyroidism. The DNA reads TGTGCCTGGAGTGCTCGGCACAGGGACCCGGCCAAAAACATTCAGTACTTC. Its protein is CAWSARHRDPAKNIQYF.